This section outlines one T cell receptor beta chain sequence together with its context. Profiling relied on immunoSEQ multiplex PCR, and the TCRdb table lists in-frame clones only, not all of them. The table has roughly 200,000 clones, approximately 85% seen once; the top ten hold approximately 8.4%. Germline V gives CDR1 KGHSH, CDR2 LQKENI. V was cut by 6 bases and J by 0 bases, with 8 bases left in between. The CDR3 has 13 residues. These data originate in a study of blood T cell repertoires in COVID-19. Followed longitudinally, the Seattle patients had been enrolled during active infection. Sequencing used peripheral blood. This TCR was recovered from a woman of 80 years or more with COVID-19, enrolled during active disease. The chain is built from TRBV18 and TRBJ1-1, with unresolved D. CDR3 nucleotides: TGTGCCAGCTCCCTTCGGGTGAACACTGAAGCTTTCTTT. This translates into CASSLRVNTEAFF.